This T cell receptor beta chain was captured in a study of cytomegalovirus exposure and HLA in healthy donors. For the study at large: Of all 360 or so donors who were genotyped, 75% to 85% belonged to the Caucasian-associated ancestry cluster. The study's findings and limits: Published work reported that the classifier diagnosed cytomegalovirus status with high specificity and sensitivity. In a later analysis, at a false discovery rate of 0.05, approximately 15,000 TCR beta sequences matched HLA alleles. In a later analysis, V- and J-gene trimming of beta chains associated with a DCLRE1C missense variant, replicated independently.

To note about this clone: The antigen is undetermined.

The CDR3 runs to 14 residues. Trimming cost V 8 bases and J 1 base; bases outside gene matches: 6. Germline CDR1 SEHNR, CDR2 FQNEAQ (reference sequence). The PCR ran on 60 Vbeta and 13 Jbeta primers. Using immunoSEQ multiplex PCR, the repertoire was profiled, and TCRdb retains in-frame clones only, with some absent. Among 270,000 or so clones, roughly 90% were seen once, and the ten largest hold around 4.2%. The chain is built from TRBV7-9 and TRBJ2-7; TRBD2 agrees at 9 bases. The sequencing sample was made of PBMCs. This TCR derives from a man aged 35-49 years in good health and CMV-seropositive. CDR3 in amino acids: CASGREGKSYEQYF. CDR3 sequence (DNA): TGTGCCAGCGGGCGGGAGGGCAAGTCCTACGAGCAGTACTTC.